The next 3 T cell receptor beta chains were all read from a single sample in a study of blood T cell repertoires in COVID-19. The data were produced by immunoSEQ multiplex PCR, yet TCRdb's version contains in-frame clones alone and is incomplete. The sample includes tens of thousands of clones, just over 85% of them seen just once. The material sequenced was peripheral blood. The source is an older woman with acute or convalescent COVID-19.

V and J are TRBV12-5 and TRBJ2-5; D uncertain. This CDR3 region has 12 residues. V was cut by 6 bases and J by 5 bases, with 10 bases left in between. In germline, CDR1 is LGHNT, CDR2 FRNRAP. The CDR3 region is CASGRDGETQYF. CDR3 DNA sequence: TGTGCTAGTGGCCGAGACGGGGAGACCCAGTACTTC. Full variable domain (missing parts from reference TRBV12-5 and TRBJ2-5): DARVTQTPRHKVTEMGQEVTMRCQPILGHNTVFWYRQTMMQGLELLAYFRNRAPLDDSGMPKDRFSAEMPDATLATLKIQPSEPRDSAVYFCASGRDGETQYFGPGTRLLVL.

The J gene is TRBJ2-1, the V gene TRBV9; D might be TRBD1 (6 bases). V was shortened by 5 bases and J by 5 bases, with 11 bases between the two germline ends. Germline V CDR1 and CDR2: SGDLS, YYNGEE. This CDR3 region has 13 residues. This CDR3 is CASSTGQNNEQFF. As DNA, the CDR3 is TGTGCCAGCAGTACTGGACAGAACAATGAGCAGTTCTTC. The variable domain in full, with the rest retrieved from reference TRBV9 and TRBJ2-1, is DSGVTQTPKHLITATGQRVTLRCSPRSGDLSVYWYQQSLDQGLQFLIQYYNGEERAKGNILERFSAQQFPDLHSELNLSSLELGDSALYFCASSTGQNNEQFFGPGTRLTVL.

The CDR3, as DNA: TGTGCCAGCAGCCCGGACAGGGGAGCTTTATACGAGCAGTACTTC. Amino acids: CASSPDRGALYEQYF. This chain connects TRBV27 to TRBJ2-7, with 9 bases lining up with TRBD1. The V gene end was trimmed by 6 bases and the J gene end by 4 bases; junction bases not matched to a gene: 10. The germline V gene has CDR1 MNHEY and CDR2 SMNVEV (reference sequence). The CDR3 spans 15 residues.